This T cell receptor (beta chain) appears in the sequencing data of a study of cytomegalovirus exposure and HLA in healthy donors listed by TCRdb under 2017. In terms of the full investigation: In an earlier analysis of under 750 of the donors, around 290 Gb of sequence data and 90 million to 130 million unique TCR beta sequences from 150 million to 200 million T cells were reported. The later analysis used no new phenotypic data to find candidate immune exposures, relying instead on TCR beta sequences and their occurrence across donors. Because of strong linkage in the cohort, roughly five DR-DQ haplotypes were treated as single units for association and clustering. A separate validation cohort of more than 100 different subjects was used in addition to the roughly 700-subject first cohort. A later analysis re-examined previously published TCR beta repertoires from hundreds of donors and added high-resolution HLA genotyping to investigate patterns of TCR occurrence. To predict cytomegalovirus infection status, the study brought together high-throughput TCR immunosequencing, statistical association of individual TCRs with disease status, and machine learning. Among the 398 genotyped donors, about 83% belonged to the genetic ancestry cluster associated with self-reported Caucasian donors. Typing coverage differed by locus: A, B, C, DRB1 and DQB1 were typed in about 629-640 donors, DQA1 in 522, DPA1 in 600 to 610, and DPB1 in 450 to 490. All discovery cohort repertoires had been generated on a single sequencing platform. Donor age, sex, ethnicity and CMV serostatus were compiled together with the repertoire data. HLA typing included class I and class II loci at four-digit resolution. To decide whether each TCR beta V gene segment behaved as functional or pseudogenic, an earlier analysis of 587 of the donors relied on high-throughput TCR beta sequencing. On average, roughly 250,000 unique TCR beta nucleotide sequences were sequenced per donor among some 430 genotyped donors of the cohort, with around 19% of those sequences being non-productive. An early release covering roughly 640 HLA-typed donors comprised about 300 gigabases of sequencing data and roughly 86 million unique TCR sequences. A later genetic analysis took genome-wide SNP genotypes for about 55% of the 666 donors and used that subset as a discovery cohort. The T cell repertoires of some 670 subjects were profiled by immunosequencing and related to cytomegalovirus serostatus. The study aimed to test whether signatures of past pathogen exposure could be identified by cataloging public T cell receptors. Study-wide findings and limitations: In both the original and validation cohorts, the classifier was reported to diagnose cytomegalovirus status with high specificity and sensitivity. A group of highly shared sequence variants was considered likely to be a technical artifact of the sequencing pipeline. Strong co-occurrence of HLA alleles, especially DR and DQ, made assigning TCR associations to individual alleles difficult. Immune exposure information for the cohort was limited to CMV serostatus. Roughly uniform sequencing depth across donors was assumed in presence/absence analyses, although this assumption may not hold. Several of the top co-occurrence clusters appeared to be linked to parvovirus B19, influenza, CMV and Epstein-Barr virus, according to a later analysis. In a later analysis, the rate of TCR association differed among HLA loci, with DRB1 alleles having the most associated TCRs and HLA-C alleles having the fewest. According to the authors, the approach could potentially be generalized to other disease states and immunological phenotypes. A total of about 180 TCR beta chains were listed by the study as associated with cytomegalovirus. A later genetic analysis reported fewer N-insertions in productive TCRs among donors in an Asian-associated ancestry cluster than the roughly 670-donor mean. A later analysis associated 15,000 to 20,000 TCR beta sequences with specific HLA alleles at a false discovery rate of 0.05. In a later genetic analysis, a missense DCLRE1C variant was associated with V-gene and J-gene trimming of TCR beta chains, and the association was replicated in an independent cohort. A further reported finding was that TCR beta sequences accurately predicted the HLA-A and HLA-B alleles for most subjects in the first cohort. Broadly in line with IMGT annotations, most TCR beta V segments showed up in productive rearrangements about 90% or about 30% of the time in an earlier analysis of roughly 590 of the donors. Because some donors lacked HLA typing at each locus, the association tests relied only on the typed subset. Compared with equally common non-associated chains, HLA-associated TCR beta chains in a later analysis were more clonally expanded and had lower generation probabilities. This cohort had only TCR beta chains sequenced, and the lack of alpha or paired-chain data limited which features could be detected. In vitro tests confirmed that a few of the cytomegalovirus-associated TCR beta chains recognize cytomegalovirus antigens. According to a later analysis, most CMV-associated TCR beta chains appeared to be HLA-restricted, and the HLA associations seemed to be driven largely by CMV exposure. While some public TCRs were present in many individuals, most TCR sequences turned up only very rarely across donors. Some IMGT-functional V segments, including TRBV6-2 and TRBV6-3, could not be told apart with the 87-base-pair reads, so those segments were excluded. Correlated functional status among segregating V segments might be attributable to linkage disequilibrium, but an unknown experimental factor could not be ruled out. Seventeen rarely observed V segments, including chromosome 9 orphons, were excluded from the earlier analysis of a few hundred of the donors because counts were too low.

The protocol used for the library was the immunoSEQ multiplex PCR assay. For the multiplex PCR, a mixture combining 60 forward primers for TCR Vbeta segments and 13 reverse primers for TCR Jbeta segments was used. Amplification of the CDR3 region of rearranged TCR beta genes was performed with a multiplex PCR assay on genomic DNA. Amplified TCR beta libraries were sequenced as 87-base-pair reads on the Illumina HiSeq System. The original pipeline was this. A later analysis counted about 82 million unique TCR beta chains across the 550 to 800 repertoires, and around 9.9 million of these chains were shared by at least two donors. To remove PCR and sequencing errors, raw reads were error-corrected and collapsed into unique sequences using a nearest-neighbor algorithm that merged closely related sequences. Alignment of CDR3 sequences to IMGT reference sequences was used to assign V, D and J gene segments. Each retained sequence needed at least a six-nucleotide match to both a V gene segment and a J gene segment. Rearrangements were called productive when the CDR3 lacked stop codons and stayed in frame with V and J; all others were non-productive. CDR3 was defined according to IMGT convention as the region running from the second conserved V-encoded cysteine to the conserved J-encoded phenylalanine. The earlier analysis of some 540 of the donors excluded any sequence lacking an unambiguous match to a single V gene segment. An earlier analysis of 587 of the donors classified V segments as functional when productive rearrangements were above 56.7% and as segregating when the standard deviation between donors was above 5%. A statistical classification framework was built for diagnosing cytomegalovirus status from the catalog of TCR beta chain sequences. In a later analysis, TCR nucleotide sequences were compared against IMGT/GENE-DB human TR gene sequences so that V and J genes could be assigned. A later analysis assigned CDR3 sequences and most-parsimonious VDJ recombination scenarios with the TCRdist pipeline. A later analysis defined each TCR beta chain by its CDR3 amino acid sequence plus V-gene family, and excluded reads lacking a unique V-gene family. As a way to deal with suspected cross-contamination and a sequencing artifact, a later analysis dropped 500 to 700 nucleotide sequences that were highly shared and had low generation probability. For each public chain, a later analysis derived a clonal expansion index from normalized ranks of inferred template counts within each repertoire. In a later analysis, generation probabilities were computed with a VDJ recombination model fitted to out-of-frame rearrangements, and the resulting probabilities were checked against IGoR. In a later analysis, hypergeometric tests were used to score TCR-TCR, TCR-HLA and TCR-CMV co-occurrence, with a repertoire-size bias correction applied to TCR pairs. A later analysis estimated false discovery rates by permuting HLA or CMV assignments 20 times. In a later analysis, co-occurring TCRs were grouped using DBSCAN, with TCRdist sequence similarity added in when clustering inside HLA-allele-positive subsets. Repertoires with fewer than 30,000 or more than 120,000 public chains, plus five repertoires with anomalous nucleotide sharing, were excluded from co-occurrence clustering. TCRdb's version of the immuneACCESS table is confined to in-frame rearrangements and falls short of the full clone set. An unresolved V gene accounts for under half of the shortfall where checked; the remainder is of unknown origin. V, J and clone size derive from that table, while D and trimming were established from the DNA sequence. The table for this sample lists 80,000 or so clones; roughly two thirds of them were counted only once. Around 6.9% of the sample goes to the ten largest clones.

Relative to germline, V is 0 bases shorter and J is 2 bases shorter, with 17 bases between their ends. Counted from cysteine to phenylalanine, this CDR3 has 17 amino acids. CDR3 DNA is the only sequence kept; it has 51 bases, read in frame from the first base. The germline V gene yields SGHAT for CDR1 and FQNNGV for CDR2. About this clone itself: This clone's antigen is unknown. No much larger clone is present one base from it, and per-base qualities are unavailable.

The cohort comprised 710 or so healthy bone marrow donors. At the time of sampling, every cohort member was nominally healthy, though immune exposures that went unrecorded were likely present. The donor tested CMV seropositive and was one of the 289 seropositive cohort members. A peripheral blood sample was collected from each donor, and TCR beta sequencing was performed on peripheral blood mononuclear cells. The Qiagen DNeasy Blood Extraction Kit was used to extract genomic DNA from the blood cell samples. Rearrangement joined TRBV11-2 to TRBJ2-7; TRBD2 is possibly the D segment (6 matching bases). The sequencing input was PBMCs. The sequence was collected from a woman aged 45 to 65 in good health and CMV-seropositive. The CDR3 sequence is CASSLDRGAGLTYEQYF. The nucleotides read TGTGCCAGCAGCTTAGATCGGGGCGCGGGACTTACCTACGAGCAGTACTTC.